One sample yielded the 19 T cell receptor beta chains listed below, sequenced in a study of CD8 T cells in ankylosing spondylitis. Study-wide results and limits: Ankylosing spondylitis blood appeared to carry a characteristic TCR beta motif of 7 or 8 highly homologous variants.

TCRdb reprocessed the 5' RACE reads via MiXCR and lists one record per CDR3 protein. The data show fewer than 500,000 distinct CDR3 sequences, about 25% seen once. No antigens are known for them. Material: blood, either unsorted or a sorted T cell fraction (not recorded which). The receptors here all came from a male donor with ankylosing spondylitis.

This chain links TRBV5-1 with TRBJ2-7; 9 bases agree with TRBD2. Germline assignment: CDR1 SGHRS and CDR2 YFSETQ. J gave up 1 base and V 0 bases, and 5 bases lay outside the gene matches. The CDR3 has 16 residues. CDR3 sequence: CASSLEPGLASYEQYF. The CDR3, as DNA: TGCGCCAGCAGCTTGGAACCCGGACTAGCGTCCTACGAGCAGTACTTC.

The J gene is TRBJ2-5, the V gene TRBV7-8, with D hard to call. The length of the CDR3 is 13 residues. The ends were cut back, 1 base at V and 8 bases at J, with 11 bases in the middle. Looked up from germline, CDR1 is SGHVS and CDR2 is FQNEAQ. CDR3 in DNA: TGTGCCAGCAGCTTAGGGGTTTGGAGTACCCAGTACTTC. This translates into CASSLGVWSTQYF.

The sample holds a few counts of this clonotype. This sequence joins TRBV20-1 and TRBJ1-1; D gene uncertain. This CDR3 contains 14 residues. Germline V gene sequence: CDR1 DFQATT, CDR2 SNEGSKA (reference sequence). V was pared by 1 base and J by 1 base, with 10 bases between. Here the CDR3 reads CSARASWKNTEAFF. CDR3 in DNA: TGCAGTGCTAGAGCCTCCTGGAAGAACACTGAAGCTTTCTTT.

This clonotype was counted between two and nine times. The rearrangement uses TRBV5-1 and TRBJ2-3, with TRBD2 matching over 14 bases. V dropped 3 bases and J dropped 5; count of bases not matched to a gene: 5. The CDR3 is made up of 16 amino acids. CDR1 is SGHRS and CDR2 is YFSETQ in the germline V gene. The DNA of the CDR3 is TGCGCCAGCAGCTCCGGGACTAGCGGGAGAGGAGATACGCAGTATTTT. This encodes CASSSGTSGRGDTQYF.

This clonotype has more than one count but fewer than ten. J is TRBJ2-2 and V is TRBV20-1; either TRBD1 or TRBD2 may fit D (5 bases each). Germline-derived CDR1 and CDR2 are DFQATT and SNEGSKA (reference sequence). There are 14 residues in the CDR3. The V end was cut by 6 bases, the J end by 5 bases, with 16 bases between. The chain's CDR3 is CSAKGPGKTGELFF. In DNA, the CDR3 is TGCAGTGCAAAGGGACCAGGGAAAACCGGGGAGCTGTTTTTT.

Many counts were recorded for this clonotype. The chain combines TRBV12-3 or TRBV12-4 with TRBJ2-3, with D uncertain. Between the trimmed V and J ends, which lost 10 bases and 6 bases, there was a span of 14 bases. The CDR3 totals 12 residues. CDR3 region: CAIRQDGDTQYF. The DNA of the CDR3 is TGTGCCATCCGGCAGGATGGGGATACGCAGTATTTT.

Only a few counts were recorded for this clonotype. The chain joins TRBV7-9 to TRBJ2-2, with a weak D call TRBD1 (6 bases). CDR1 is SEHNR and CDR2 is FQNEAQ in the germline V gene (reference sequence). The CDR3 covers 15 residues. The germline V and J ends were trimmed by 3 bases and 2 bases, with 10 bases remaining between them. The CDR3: CASSFVTGNTGELFF. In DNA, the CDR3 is TGTGCCAGCAGCTTTGTGACAGGCAACACCGGGGAGCTGTTTTTT.

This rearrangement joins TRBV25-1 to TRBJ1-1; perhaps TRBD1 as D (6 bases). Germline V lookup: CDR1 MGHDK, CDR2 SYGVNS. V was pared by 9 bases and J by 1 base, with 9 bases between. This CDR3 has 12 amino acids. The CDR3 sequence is CASTGWNTEAFF. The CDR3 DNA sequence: TGTGCCAGTACAGGGTGGAACACTGAAGCTTTCTTT.

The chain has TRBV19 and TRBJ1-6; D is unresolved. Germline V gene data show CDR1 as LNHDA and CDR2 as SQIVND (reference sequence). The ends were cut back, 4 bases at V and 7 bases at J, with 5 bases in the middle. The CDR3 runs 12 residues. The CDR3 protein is CASSNRNSPLHF. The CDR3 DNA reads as TGTGCCAGTAGTAATCGGAATTCACCCCTCCACTTT.

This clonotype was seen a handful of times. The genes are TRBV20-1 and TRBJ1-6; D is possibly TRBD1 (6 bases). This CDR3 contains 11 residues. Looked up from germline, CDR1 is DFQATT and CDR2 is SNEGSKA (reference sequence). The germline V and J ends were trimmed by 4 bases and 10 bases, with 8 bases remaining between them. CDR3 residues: CSAKRGSPLHF. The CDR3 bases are TGCAGTGCTAAAAGGGGGTCACCCCTCCACTTT.

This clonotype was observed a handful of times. The DNA of the CDR3 is TGCAGTGCTAGCACCGGCGGGCCCCCCACAGATACGCAGTATTTT. Amino acids: CSASTGGPPTDTQYF. The genes are TRBV20-1 and TRBJ2-3, with D perhaps matching TRBD2 (5 bases). V lost 3 bases to trimming and J lost 2 bases, with 15 bases between them. Looked up from germline, CDR1 is DFQATT and CDR2 is SNEGSKA (reference sequence). This CDR3 comprises 15 residues.

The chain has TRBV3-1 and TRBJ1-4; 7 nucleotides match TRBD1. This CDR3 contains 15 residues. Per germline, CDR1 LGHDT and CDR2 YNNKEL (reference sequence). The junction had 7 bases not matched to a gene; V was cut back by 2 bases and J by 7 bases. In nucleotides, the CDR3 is TGTGCCAGCAGCCAATTGAGGGGGCGGAGTGAAAAACTGTTTTTT. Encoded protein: CASSQLRGRSEKLFF.

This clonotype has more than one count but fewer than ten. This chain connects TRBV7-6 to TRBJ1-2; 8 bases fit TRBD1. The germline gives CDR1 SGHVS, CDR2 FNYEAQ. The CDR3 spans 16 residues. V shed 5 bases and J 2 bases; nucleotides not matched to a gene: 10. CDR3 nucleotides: TGTGCCAGCAGCCGCGGCGGGGGACAGGCAAACTATGGCTACACCTTC. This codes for CASSRGGGQANYGYTF.

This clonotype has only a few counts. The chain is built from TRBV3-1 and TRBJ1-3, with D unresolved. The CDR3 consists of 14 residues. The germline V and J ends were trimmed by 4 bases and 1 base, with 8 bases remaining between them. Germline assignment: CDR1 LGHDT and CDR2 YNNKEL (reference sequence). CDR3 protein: CASSPMLSGNTIYF. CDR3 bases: TGTGCCAGCAGCCCGATGTTGTCTGGAAACACCATATATTTT.

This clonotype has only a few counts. The chain's CDR3 is CASRGPTGVPGANVLTF. For the CDR3, the DNA is TGTGCCAGCAGGGGACCCACAGGGGTCCCCGGGGCCAACGTCCTGACTTTC. The V call is TRBV27, the J call TRBJ2-6; 7 bases line up with TRBD1. CDR3 length: 17 amino acids. Germline CDR1 is MNHEY and CDR2 is SMNVEV (reference sequence). Trimming at V came to 6 bases and at J to 4 bases, leaving 12 bases not matched to a gene.

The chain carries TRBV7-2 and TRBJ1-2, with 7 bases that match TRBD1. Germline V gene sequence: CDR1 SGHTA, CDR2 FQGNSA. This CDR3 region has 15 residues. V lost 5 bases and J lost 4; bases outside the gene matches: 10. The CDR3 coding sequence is TGTGCCAGCAGCGAGCGGACAGGCGCACTCTATGGCTACACCTTC. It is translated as CASSERTGALYGYTF. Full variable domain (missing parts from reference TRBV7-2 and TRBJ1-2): GAGVSQSPSNKVTEKGKDVELRCDPISGHTALYWYRQSLGQGLEFLIYFQGNSAPDKSGLPSDRFSAERTGGSVSTLTIQRTQQEDSAVYLCASSERTGALYGYTFGSGTRLTVV.

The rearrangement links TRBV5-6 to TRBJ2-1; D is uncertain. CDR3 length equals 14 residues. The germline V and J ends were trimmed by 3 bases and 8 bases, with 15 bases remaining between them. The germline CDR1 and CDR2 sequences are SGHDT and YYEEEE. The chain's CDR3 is CASSWVTGGDEQFF. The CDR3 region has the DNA TGTGCCAGCAGCTGGGTAACCGGCGGCGATGAGCAGTTCTTC.

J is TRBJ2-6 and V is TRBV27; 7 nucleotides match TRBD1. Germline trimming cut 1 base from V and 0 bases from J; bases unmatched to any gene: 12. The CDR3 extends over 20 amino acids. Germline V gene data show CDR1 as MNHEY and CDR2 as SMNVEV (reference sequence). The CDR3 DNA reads TGTGCCAGCAGTTTATTATCAGTGGGACAGCAGATCTCTGGGGCCAACGTCCTGACTTTC. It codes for CASSLLSVGQQISGANVLTF. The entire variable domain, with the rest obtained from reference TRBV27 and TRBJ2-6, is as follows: EAQVTQNPRYLITVTGKKLTVTCSQNMNHEYMSWYRQDPGLGLRQIYYSMNVEVTDKGDVPEGYKVSRKEKRNFPLILESPSPNQTSLYFCASSLLSVGQQISGANVLTFGAGSRLTVL.

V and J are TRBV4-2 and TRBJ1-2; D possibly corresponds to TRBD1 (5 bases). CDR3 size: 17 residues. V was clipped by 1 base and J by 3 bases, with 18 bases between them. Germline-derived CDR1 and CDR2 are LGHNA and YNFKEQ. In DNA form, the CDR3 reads TGTGCCAGCAGCCAAGGAAGGGGTTTGGGGGTCGACTATGGCTACACCTTC. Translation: CASSQGRGLGVDYGYTF.